This T cell receptor (beta chain) appears in the sequencing data of a study of T-cell memory formation after mild COVID-19. Study at large: Clusters were largely donor specific.

From the 5' RACE reads, TCRdb called clonotypes with MiXCR, one entry per CDR3 protein. The data contain about 400,000 distinct CDR3 sequences, under 25% of them seen just once; the ten biggest clones take up about 12%. Study-wide points: Shrinking CD4+ clones resided mostly in CM and EM, and CD8+ ones in EMRA. Clones shrinking from day 15 to 85 showed even CD4/CD8 mixes; later expanders tilted CD4+. A subset of responding clones appeared in pre-infection memory, suggesting cross-reactive memory joined.

Turning to this clonotype: Its specificity is not known.

CDR1 SQVTM and CDR2 ANQGSEA come from the germline V gene. The CDR3 is 18 residues long. The V and J ends lost 4 bases and 4 bases, in that order; junction bases with no gene match: 19. The clonotype originates from an adult woman who had mild COVID-19 (a few samples of this study predate the infection). Cell type and time point are not known. Sequenced: PBMCs or a T cell subset sorted from them (not recorded which). The rearrangement links TRBV29-1 to TRBJ1-2; 9 bases match TRBD1. In DNA form, the CDR3 reads TGCAGCGTTGGTGACGTCCGGGGACAGGGAACCCCTGGCTATGGCTACACCTTC. Translated, it gives CSVGDVRGQGTPGYGYTF.